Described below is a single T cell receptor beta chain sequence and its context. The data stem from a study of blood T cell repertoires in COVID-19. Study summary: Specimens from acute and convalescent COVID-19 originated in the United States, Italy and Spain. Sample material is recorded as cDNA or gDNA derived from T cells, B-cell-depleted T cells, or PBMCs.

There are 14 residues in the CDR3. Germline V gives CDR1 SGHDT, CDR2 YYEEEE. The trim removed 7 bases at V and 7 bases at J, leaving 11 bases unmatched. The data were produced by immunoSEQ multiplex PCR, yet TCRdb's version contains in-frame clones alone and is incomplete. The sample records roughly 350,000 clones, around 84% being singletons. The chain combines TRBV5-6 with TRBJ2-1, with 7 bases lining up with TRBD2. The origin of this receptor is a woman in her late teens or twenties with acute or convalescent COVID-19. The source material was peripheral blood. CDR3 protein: CASGDGLGMNEQFF. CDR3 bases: TGTGCCAGCGGGGATGGACTAGGTATGAATGAGCAGTTCTTC.